This T cell receptor (beta chain) was captured in a study of a mutant IDH1 vaccine in newly diagnosed glioma. Study-level information: In the visit schedule, V12 fell in week 35, while V13 fell in week 47.

Assay: immunoSEQ multiplex PCR; the TCRdb copy retains only in-frame clones and omits some. The repertoire holds about 55,000 clones, with 84% as singletons. A note on this clone: The antigen remains unidentified.

The CDR3 covers 13 residues. Germline assignment: CDR1 SGDLS and CDR2 YYNGEE. The V end lost 7 bases, the J end lost 3 bases, and 11 bases lay between the germline ends. Regarding time point: week 35, safety follow-up. Every vaccine dose comprised 300 ug of mutant IDH1 20-mer peptide plus topical imiquimod. Newly diagnosed WHO grade 3 or 4 IDH1-mutant, ATRX-lost astrocytomas were identified in the donors. The sample here was PBMCs, taken from a glioma patient whose treatment included an IDH1 peptide vaccine. The gene calls are TRBV9 and TRBJ1-5; D unclear. This TCR was sampled from a woman aged 18-29 years with glioma. CDR3 sequence: CASGRTFNQPQHF. CDR3 DNA: TGTGCCAGCGGGAGGACGTTCAATCAGCCCCAGCATTTT.